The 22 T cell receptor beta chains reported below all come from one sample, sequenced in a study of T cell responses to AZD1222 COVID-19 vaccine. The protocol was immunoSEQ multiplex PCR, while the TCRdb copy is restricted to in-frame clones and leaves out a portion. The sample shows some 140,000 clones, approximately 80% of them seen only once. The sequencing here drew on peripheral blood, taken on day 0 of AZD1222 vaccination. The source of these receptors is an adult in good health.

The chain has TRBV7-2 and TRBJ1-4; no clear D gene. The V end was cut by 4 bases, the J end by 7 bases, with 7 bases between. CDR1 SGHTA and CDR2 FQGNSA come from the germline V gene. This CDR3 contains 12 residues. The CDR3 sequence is CASSSIGEKLFF. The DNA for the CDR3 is TGTGCCAGCAGCTCCATAGGTGAAAAACTGTTTTTT.

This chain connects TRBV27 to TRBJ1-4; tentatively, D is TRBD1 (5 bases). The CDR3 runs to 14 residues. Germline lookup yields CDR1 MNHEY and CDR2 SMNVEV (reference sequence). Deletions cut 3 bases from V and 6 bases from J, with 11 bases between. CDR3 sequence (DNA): TGTGCCAGCAGTTTCGTCGGGGCGGATGAAAAACTGTTTTTT. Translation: CASSFVGADEKLFF.

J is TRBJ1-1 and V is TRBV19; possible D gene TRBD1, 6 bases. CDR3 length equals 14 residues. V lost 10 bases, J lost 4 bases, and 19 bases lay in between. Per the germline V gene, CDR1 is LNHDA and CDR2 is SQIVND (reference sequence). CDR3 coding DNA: TGTGCCACCCAGGGGCAGTTTAGGGGCACTGAAGCTTTCTTT. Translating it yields CATQGQFRGTEAFF.

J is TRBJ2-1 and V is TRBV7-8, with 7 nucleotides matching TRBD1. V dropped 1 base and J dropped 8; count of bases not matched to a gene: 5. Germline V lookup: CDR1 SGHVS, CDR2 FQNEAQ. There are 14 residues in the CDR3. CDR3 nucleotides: TGTGCCAGCAGCTTAGGAGGGGGCTGGGATGAGCAGTTCTTC. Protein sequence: CASSLGGGWDEQFF.

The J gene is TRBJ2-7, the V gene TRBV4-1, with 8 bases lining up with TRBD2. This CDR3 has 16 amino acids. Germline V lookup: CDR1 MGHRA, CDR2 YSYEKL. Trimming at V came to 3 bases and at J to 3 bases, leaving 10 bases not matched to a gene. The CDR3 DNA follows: TGCGCCAGCAGCCACCCCCAGAGCGGGAGTTTCTACGAGCAGTACTTC. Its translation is CASSHPQSGSFYEQYF.

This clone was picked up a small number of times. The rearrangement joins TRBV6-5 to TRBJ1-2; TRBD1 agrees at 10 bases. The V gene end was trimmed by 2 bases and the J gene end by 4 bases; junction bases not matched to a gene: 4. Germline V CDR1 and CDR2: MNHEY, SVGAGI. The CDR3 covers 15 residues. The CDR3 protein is CASSYGDRGSYGYTF. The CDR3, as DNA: TGTGCCAGCAGTTACGGGGACAGGGGCAGCTATGGCTACACCTTC.

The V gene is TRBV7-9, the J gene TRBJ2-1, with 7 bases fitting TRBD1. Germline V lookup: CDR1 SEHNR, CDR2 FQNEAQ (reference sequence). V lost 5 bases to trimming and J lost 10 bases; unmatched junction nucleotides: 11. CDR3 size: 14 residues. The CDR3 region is CASSHDGQVGEQFF. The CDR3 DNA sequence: TGTGCCAGCAGCCATGACGGACAGGTGGGCGAGCAGTTCTTC.

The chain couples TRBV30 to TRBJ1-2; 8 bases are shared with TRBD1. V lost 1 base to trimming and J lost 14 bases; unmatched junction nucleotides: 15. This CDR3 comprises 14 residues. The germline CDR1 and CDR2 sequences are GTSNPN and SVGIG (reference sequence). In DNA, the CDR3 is TGTGCCTGGAGTGCCCTGACAGGGGTGGAAGTAGGGACCTTC. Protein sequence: CAWSALTGVEVGTF.

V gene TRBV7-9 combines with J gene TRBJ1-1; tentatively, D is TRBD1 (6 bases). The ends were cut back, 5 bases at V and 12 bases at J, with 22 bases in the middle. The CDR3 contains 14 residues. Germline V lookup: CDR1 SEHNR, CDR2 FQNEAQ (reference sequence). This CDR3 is CASSPIQGGHTPFF. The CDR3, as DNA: TGTGCCAGCAGCCCAATACAGGGAGGGCATACTCCTTTCTTT.

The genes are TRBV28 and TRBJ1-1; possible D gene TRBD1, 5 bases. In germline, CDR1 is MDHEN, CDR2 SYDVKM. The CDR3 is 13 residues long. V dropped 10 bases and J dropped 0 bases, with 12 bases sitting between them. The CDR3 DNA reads TGTGCCACGTCCTACAGGATGAACACTGAAGCTTTCTTT. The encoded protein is CATSYRMNTEAFF.

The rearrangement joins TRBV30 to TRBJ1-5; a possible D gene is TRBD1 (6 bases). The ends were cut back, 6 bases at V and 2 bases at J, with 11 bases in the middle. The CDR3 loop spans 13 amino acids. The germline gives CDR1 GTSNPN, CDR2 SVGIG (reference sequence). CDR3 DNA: TGTGCCTGCGCGACAGGTCGCAATCAGCCCCAGCATTTT. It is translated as CACATGRNQPQHF.

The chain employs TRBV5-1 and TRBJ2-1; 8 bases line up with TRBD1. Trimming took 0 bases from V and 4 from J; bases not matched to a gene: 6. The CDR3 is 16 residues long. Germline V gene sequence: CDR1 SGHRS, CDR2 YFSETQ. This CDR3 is CASSLADRVGYNEQFF. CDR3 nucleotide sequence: TGCGCCAGCAGCTTGGCGGACAGGGTGGGGTACAATGAGCAGTTCTTC.

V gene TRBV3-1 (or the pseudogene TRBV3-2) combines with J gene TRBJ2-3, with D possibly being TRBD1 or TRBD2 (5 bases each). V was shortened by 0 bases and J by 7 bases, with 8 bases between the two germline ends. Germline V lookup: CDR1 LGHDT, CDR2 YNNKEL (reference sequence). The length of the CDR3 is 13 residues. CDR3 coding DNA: TGTGCCAGCAGCCAAGATCAGGGACATACGCAGTATTTT. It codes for CASSQDQGHTQYF.

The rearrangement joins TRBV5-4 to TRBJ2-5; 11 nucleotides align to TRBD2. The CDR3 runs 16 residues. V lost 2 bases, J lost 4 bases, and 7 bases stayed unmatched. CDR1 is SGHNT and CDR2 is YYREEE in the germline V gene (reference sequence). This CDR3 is CASSFPSGGRVETQYF. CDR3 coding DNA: TGTGCCAGCAGCTTCCCTAGCGGGGGGCGGGTAGAGACCCAGTACTTC.

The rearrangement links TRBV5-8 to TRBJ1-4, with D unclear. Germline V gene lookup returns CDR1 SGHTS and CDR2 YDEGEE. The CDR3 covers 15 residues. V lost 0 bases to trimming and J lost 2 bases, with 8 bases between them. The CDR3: CASSLARRTNEKLFF. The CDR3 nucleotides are TGTGCCAGCAGCTTGGCCCGGAGGACTAATGAAAAACTGTTTTTT.

The CDR3 region is CASRAKETDTQYF. CDR3 bases: TGTGCCAGCAGGGCAAAAGAGACAGATACGCAGTATTTT. The gene calls are TRBV12-3 or TRBV12-4 and TRBJ2-3; D is ambiguous. This CDR3 is 13 amino acids long. V was cut by 6 bases and J by 3 bases, with 10 bases left in between.

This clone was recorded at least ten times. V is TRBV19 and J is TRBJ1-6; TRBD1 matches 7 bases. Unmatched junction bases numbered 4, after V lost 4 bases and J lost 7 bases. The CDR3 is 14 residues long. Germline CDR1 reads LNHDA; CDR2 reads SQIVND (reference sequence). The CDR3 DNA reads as TGTGCCAGTAGTACGGGACAGCTCAATTCACCCCTCCACTTT. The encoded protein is CASSTGQLNSPLHF.

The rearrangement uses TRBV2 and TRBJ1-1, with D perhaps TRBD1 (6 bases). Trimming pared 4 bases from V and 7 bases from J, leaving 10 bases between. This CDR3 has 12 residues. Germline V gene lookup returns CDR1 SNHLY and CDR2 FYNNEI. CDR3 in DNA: TGTGCCAGCAGTGGAGGGGGGGGTGAAGCTTTCTTT. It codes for CASSGGGGEAFF.

CDR3 in DNA: TGTGCCAGCAGCTTGGGGTCGACAGGGGTTAATTCACCCCTCCACTTT. Translation gives CASSLGSTGVNSPLHF. V usage is TRBV5-4 and J usage is TRBJ1-6, with 8 bases lining up with TRBD1. The CDR3 covers 16 residues. Germline V gene data show CDR1 as SGHNT and CDR2 as YYREEE (reference sequence). The V gene end was trimmed by 0 bases and the J gene end by 6 bases; junction bases not matched to a gene: 5.

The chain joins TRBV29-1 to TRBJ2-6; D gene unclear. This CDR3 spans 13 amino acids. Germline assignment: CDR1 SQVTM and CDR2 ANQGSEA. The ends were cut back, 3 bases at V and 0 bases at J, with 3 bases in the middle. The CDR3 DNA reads TGCAGCGTTGACTTCTCTGGGGCCAACGTCCTGACTTTC. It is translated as CSVDFSGANVLTF. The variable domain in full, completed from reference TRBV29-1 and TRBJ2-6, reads SAVISQKPSRDICQRGTSLTIQCQVDSQVTMMFWYRQQPGQSLTLIATANQGSEATYESGFVIDKFPISRPNLTFSTLTVSNMSPEDSSIYLCSVDFSGANVLTFGAGSRLTVL.

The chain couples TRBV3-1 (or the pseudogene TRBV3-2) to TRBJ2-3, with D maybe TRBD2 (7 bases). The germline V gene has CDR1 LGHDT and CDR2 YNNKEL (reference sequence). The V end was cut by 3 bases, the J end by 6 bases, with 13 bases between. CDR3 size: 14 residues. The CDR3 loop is CASSQRGPGDTQYF. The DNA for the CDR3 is TGTGCCAGCAGCCAGCGGGGGCCGGGGGATACGCAGTATTTT.

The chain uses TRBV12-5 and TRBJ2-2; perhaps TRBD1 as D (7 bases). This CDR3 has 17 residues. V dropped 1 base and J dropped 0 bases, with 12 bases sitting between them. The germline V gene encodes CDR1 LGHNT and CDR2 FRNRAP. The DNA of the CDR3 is TGTGCTAGTGGTTTGGCCCAGGGGGGATCGAACACCGGGGAGCTGTTTTTT. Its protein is CASGLAQGGSNTGELFF.